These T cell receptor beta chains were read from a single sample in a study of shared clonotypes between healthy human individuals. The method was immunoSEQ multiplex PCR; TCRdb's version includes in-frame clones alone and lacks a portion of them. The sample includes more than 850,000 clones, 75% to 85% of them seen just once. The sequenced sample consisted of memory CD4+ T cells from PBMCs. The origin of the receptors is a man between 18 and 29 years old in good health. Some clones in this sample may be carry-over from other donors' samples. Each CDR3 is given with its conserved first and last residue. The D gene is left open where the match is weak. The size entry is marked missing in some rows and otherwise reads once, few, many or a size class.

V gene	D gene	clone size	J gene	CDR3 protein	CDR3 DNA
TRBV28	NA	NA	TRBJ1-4	CASSPGGSTNEKLFF	TGTGCCAGCAGTCCCGGCGGGTCAACTAATGAAAAACTGTTTTTT
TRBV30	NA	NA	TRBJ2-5	CAWRQEETQYF	TGTGCCTGGAGACAGGAGGAGACCCAGTACTTC
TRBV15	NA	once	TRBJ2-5	CATSREPYF	TGTGCCACCAGCAGAGAACCGTACTTC
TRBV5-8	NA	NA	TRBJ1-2	CASSYTEIGYTF	TGTGCCAGCAGCTATACAGAGATAGGCTACACCTTC
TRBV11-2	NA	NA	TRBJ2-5	CASSSDFSQTQYF	TGTGCCAGCAGCTCGGACTTCTCGCAGACCCAGTACTTC
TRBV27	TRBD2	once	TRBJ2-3	CASSAPRGVFTDTQYF	TGTGCCAGCAGTGCTCCCCGGGGGGTATTCACAGATACGCAGTATTTT
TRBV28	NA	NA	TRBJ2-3	CASSLTISSDTQYF	TGTGCCAGCAGTTTAACCATATCCTCGGATACGCAGTATTTT
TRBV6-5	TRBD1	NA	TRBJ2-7	CASSYGAGGEQYF	TGTGCCAGCAGTTACGGTGCAGGGGGCGAGCAGTACTTC
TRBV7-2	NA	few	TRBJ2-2	CASSTTGSAGELFF	TGTGCCAGCAGCACCACAGGGTCGGCCGGGGAGCTGTTTTTT
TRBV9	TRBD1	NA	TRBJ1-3	CASSATGTGNTIYF	TGTGCCAGCAGCGCGACAGGGACCGGAAACACCATATATTTT
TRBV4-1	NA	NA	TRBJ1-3	CASSQADQYGNTIYF	TGCGCCAGCAGTCAGGCCGACCAGTACGGAAACACCATATATTTT
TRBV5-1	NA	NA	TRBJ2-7	CASSYTSFDYEQYF	TGCGCCAGCAGCTACACTAGTTTCGACTACGAGCAGTACTTC
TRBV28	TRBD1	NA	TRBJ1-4	CASSAGGLLEKLFF	TGTGCCAGCAGTGCAGGGGGACTACTTGAAAAACTGTTTTTT
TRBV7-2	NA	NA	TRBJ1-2	CASSLYRVVYGYTF	TGTGCCAGCAGCTTGTACAGGGTGGTATATGGCTACACCTTC
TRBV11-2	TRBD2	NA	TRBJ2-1	CASSLSGRAYNEQFF	TGTGCCAGCAGCCTAAGCGGGAGGGCCTACAATGAGCAGTTCTTC
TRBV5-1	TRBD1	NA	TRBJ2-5	CASSDGTAFQETQYF	TGCGCCAGCAGCGATGGGACAGCATTCCAAGAGACCCAGTACTTC
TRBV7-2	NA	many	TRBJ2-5	CASSLAYRETQYF	TGTGCCAGCAGCTTAGCGTATAGGGAGACCCAGTACTTC
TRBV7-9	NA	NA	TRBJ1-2	CASSRENYGYTF	TGTGCCAGCAGCAGGGAGAACTATGGCTACACCTTC
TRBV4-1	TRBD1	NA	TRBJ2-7	CASSRGQGTSYEQYF	TGCGCCAGCAGCCGGGGACAGGGGACCTCCTACGAGCAGTACTTC
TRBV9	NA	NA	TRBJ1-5	CASSVGRGRNQPQHF	TGTGCCAGCAGCGTAGGGCGAGGGAGAAATCAGCCCCAGCATTTT
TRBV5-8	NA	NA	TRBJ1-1	CASSPGGREAEAFF	TGTGCCAGCAGCCCCGGGGGCAGGGAAGCGGAAGCTTTCTTT
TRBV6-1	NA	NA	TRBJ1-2	CASNTLGPGYGYTF	TGTGCCAGCAACACTCTCGGGCCAGGCTATGGCTACACCTTC
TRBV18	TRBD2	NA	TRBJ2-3	CASQGGLATDTQYF	TGTGCCAGCCAGGGAGGGCTAGCCACAGATACGCAGTATTTT
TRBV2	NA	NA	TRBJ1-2	CASSSSRDISYGYTF	TGTGCCAGCAGTTCAAGCCGGGACATTTCCTATGGCTACACCTTC
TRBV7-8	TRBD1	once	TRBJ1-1	CASSLSRVPGGRTEAFF	TGTGCCAGCAGCTTAAGTCGGGTACCAGGGGGCCGCACTGAAGCTTTCTTT
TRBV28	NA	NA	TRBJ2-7	CASSRGAHEQYF	TGTGCCAGCAGTCGTGGGGCTCACGAGCAGTACTTC